These 2 T cell receptor beta chains came from one sample sequenced in a study of blood T cell repertoires in COVID-19. Measured with immunoSEQ multiplex PCR; TCRdb has only the in-frame clones, and not every one. This sample has more than 95,000 clones, with around 78% found just once. Sequenced input: peripheral blood. The receptors here all came from a man younger than 45 with acute or convalescent COVID-19.

The rearrangement links TRBV4-1 to TRBJ2-1; 11 nucleotides agree with TRBD2. The trim removed 1 base at V and 6 bases at J, leaving 2 bases unmatched. Germline-derived CDR1 and CDR2 are MGHRA and YSYEKL. CDR3 length: 15 residues. The CDR3 reads CASSQVTSGANEQFF. The DNA of the CDR3 is TGCGCCAGCAGCCAAGTGACTAGCGGGGCCAATGAGCAGTTCTTC.

The gene calls are TRBV29-1 and TRBJ2-6; maybe TRBD2 (6 bases). Per germline, CDR1 SQVTM and CDR2 ANQGSEA. The CDR3 is 15 amino acids. The V end lost 6 bases, the J end lost 4 bases, and 16 bases lay between the germline ends. In DNA, the CDR3 is TGCAGCGTGAGGGACTTCGGAAGGGGGGCCAACGTCCTGACTTTC. It codes for CSVRDFGRGANVLTF. Together with reference TRBV29-1 and TRBJ2-6, the CDR3 gives the full variable domain: SAVISQKPSRDICQRGTSLTIQCQVDSQVTMMFWYRQQPGQSLTLIATANQGSEATYESGFVIDKFPISRPNLTFSTLTVSNMSPEDSSIYLCSVRDFGRGANVLTFGAGSRLTVL.